The 8 T cell receptor beta chains listed next were all sequenced from one sample in a study of blood T cell repertoires in COVID-19 (dated by TCRdb to 2018 to 2021). The library relied on the immunoSEQ multiplex PCR assay. TCRdb limited this immuneACCESS table to in-frame rearrangements with V and J called. A share of clones is missing; checked studies link under half to unresolved V genes, and the rest is unexplained. The sample table holds 250,000 to 350,000 clones, of which roughly 91% were seen once. Less than 3.5% of the sample goes to the ten largest clones. The sequencing sample was made of PBMCs or T cells enriched from blood (not recorded which). All receptors come from a woman aged 50 to 65 who had been exposed to COVID-19.

Points on this clone: At one boundary the junction diverges from the germline segment, which might be a read error. The DNA of the CDR3 is TGTGCTAGCAGCTTATATGGCCCGGAAGGAGGCGGGGAGCTGTTTTTT. It codes for CASSLYGPEGGGELFF. The gene calls are TRBV7-7 and TRBJ2-2; D perhaps matches TRBD2 (5 bases). The CDR3 loop spans 16 amino acids. From germline, CDR1 is SSHAT and CDR2 FNYEAQ (reference sequence).

The V and J genes are TRBV28 and TRBJ1-2, with 9 bases identical to TRBD1. V gave up 5 bases and J gave up 5 bases; unmatched junction bases: 12. The germline V gene encodes CDR1 MDHEN and CDR2 SYDVKM. The CDR3 totals 16 residues. The CDR3 is CASSRPPGQGVYGYTF. The CDR3 region has the DNA TGTGCCAGCAGTCGCCCCCCGGGACAGGGTGTTTATGGCTACACCTTC.

This chain links TRBV19 with TRBJ1-6; TRBD1 matches at 8 bases. The trim removed 3 bases at V and 11 bases at J, leaving 6 bases unmatched. Per germline, CDR1 LNHDA and CDR2 SQIVND (reference sequence). This CDR3 contains 14 residues. CDR3 in DNA: TGTGCCAGTAGTATGTTAGGACAGGGTGCACCCCTCCACTTT. It specifies CASSMLGQGAPLHF.

This chain connects TRBV5-1 to TRBJ1-4; no firm D call. Per the germline V gene, CDR1 is SGHRS and CDR2 is YFSETQ. The length of the CDR3 is 14 residues. V gave up 5 bases and J gave up 7 bases, with 15 bases separating them. The CDR3 DNA reads TGCGCCAGCAGACCTTTGGAGGGTGGTGAAAAACTGTTTTTT. Its translation: CASRPLEGGEKLFF.

Notes on this clone: The sample contains more than one DNA sequence encoding this CDR3. The chain carries TRBV2 and TRBJ1-5; D is perhaps TRBD1 (5 bases). The germline V gene has CDR1 SNHLY and CDR2 FYNNEI. The CDR3 loop spans 13 amino acids. The V gene lost 6 bases and the J gene lost 6 bases, with 12 bases spanning the gap. CDR3 amino acids: CASRGGVGQPQHF. The CDR3 DNA follows: TGTGCCAGCAGAGGAGGGGTGGGTCAGCCCCAGCATTTT.

Remarks on this clone: The same CDR3 is also encoded by other DNA sequences in this sample. V is TRBV15 and J is TRBJ2-3, with 7 positions matching TRBD1. V trimming: 0 bases; J trimming: 5 bases; junction bases outside the gene matches: 2. The CDR3 runs 14 residues. Looked up from germline, CDR1 is LNHNV and CDR2 is YYDKDF (reference sequence). The CDR3 loop reads CATSRDRGLDTQYF. The CDR3 bases are TGTGCCACCAGCAGAGATAGGGGGCTAGATACGCAGTATTTT.

The V call is TRBV27, the J call TRBJ2-7; D gene uncertain. V gave up 5 bases and J gave up 2 bases, with 7 bases separating them. The germline CDR1 and CDR2 sequences are MNHEY and SMNVEV (reference sequence). The CDR3 runs to 12 residues. Here the CDR3 DNA reads TGTGCCAGCAGTACTAAGGCCTACGAGCAGTACTTC. Protein sequence: CASSTKAYEQYF.

The V gene is TRBV28, the J gene TRBJ2-3, with 10 bases lining up with TRBD2. The J segment lost 6 bases and the V segment lost 2 bases, leaving 8 bases of the junction unmatched. CDR1 is MDHEN, CDR2 SYDVKM, per germline. The CDR3 is made up of 16 amino acids. The CDR3 DNA follows: TGTGCCAGCAGTTTAACCGCTAGCGGGGGTTTGGATACGCAGTATTTT. Encoded protein: CASSLTASGGLDTQYF.